Reported below is one TCR beta chain. Its antigen is undetermined. CDR1 and CDR2 from the germline V gene are SGHNT and YYREEE (reference sequence). The J segment lost 5 bases and the V segment lost 2 bases, leaving 7 bases of the junction unmatched. The CDR3 length is 15 residues. The data belong to a study of cytomegalovirus exposure and HLA in healthy donors. Whole-study results and caveats: Whilst most TCR sequences proved rare, a subset of public TCRs occurred across many donors.

Primers included in the PCR were 60 Vbeta and 13 Jbeta primers. TCRdb's copy holds only in-frame clones and misses some; the assay was immunoSEQ multiplex PCR. The sample contains tens of thousands of clones, about 74% of which appear only once. Material: PBMCs. The gene calls are TRBV5-4 and TRBJ1-2; TRBD1 matches 9 bases. The sequence derives from a woman aged 50 to 60 in good health and CMV-seropositive. CDR3 amino acids: CASSFPGTGRYGYTF. DNA for the CDR3: TGTGCCAGCAGCTTTCCCGGGACAGGGCGTTATGGCTACACCTTC.